These 18 T cell receptor beta chains came from one sample sequenced in a study of blood T cell repertoires in COVID-19. The repertoire was sequenced with immunoSEQ multiplex PCR; TCRdb's copy has only in-frame clones and lacks some. The data hold about 97,000 clones, with roughly 81% observed a single time. Sequencing used peripheral blood. The receptors derive from a man between 40 and 49 years old with active or convalescent COVID-19.

This chain joins TRBV7-3 and TRBJ2-3; TRBD2 matches 8 bases. The CDR3 covers 19 residues. V dropped 5 bases and J dropped 3; count of bases not matched to a gene: 19. Germline CDR1 is SGHTA and CDR2 is FQGTGA. The CDR3 here is CASSISGAHHTSQTDTQYF. CDR3 sequence (DNA): TGTGCCAGCAGCATTAGCGGGGCCCACCATACTTCTCAGACAGATACGCAGTATTTT. The full variable domain, with the rest looked up from reference TRBV7-3 and TRBJ2-3, is GAGVSQTPSNKVTEKGKYVELRCDPISGHTALYWYRQSLGQGPEFLIYFQGTGAADDSGLPNDRFFAVRPEGSVSTLKIQRTERGDSAVYLCASSISGAHHTSQTDTQYFGPGTRLTVL.

The rearrangement links TRBV28 to TRBJ1-2, with TRBD1 as a possible D gene (6 bases). The CDR3 is 14 residues long. CDR1 is MDHEN, CDR2 SYDVKM, per germline. The V gene lost 4 bases and the J gene lost 4 bases, with 13 bases spanning the gap. The CDR3 protein is CASSSGRGTYGYTF. The CDR3, as DNA: TGTGCCAGCAGTTCCGGCAGGGGAACCTATGGCTACACCTTC.

This clone was seen once. The CDR3: CASSPGTGGGGGELFF. CDR3 bases: TGTGCCAGCAGCCCGGGGACAGGGGGCGGCGGCGGGGAGCTGTTTTTT. The V call is TRBV5-4, the J call TRBJ2-2; 12 bases match TRBD1. V lost 4 bases, J lost 7 bases, and 8 bases stayed unmatched. This CDR3 is built from 16 residues. Germline V gene data show CDR1 as SGHNT and CDR2 as YYREEE (reference sequence).

The genes are TRBV5-1 and TRBJ2-7; 8 bases line up with TRBD2. CDR3 length equals 16 residues. The V gene's germline CDR1 is SGHRS and CDR2 YFSETQ. The junction had 14 bases not matched to a gene; V was cut back by 3 bases and J by 6 bases. The CDR3 spells CASSSGREEPPPEQYF. The CDR3 DNA is TGCGCCAGCAGCTCCGGGAGGGAGGAGCCTCCCCCCGAGCAGTACTTC.

The chain couples TRBV5-1 to TRBJ2-2, with 10 bases fitting TRBD1. This CDR3 spans 16 amino acids. CDR1 and CDR2 from the germline V gene are SGHRS and YFSETQ. The V segment lost 3 bases and the J segment 5 bases; nucleotides outside the gene matches: 7. The CDR3 region is CASSYRDRGGTGELFF. The CDR3 coding sequence is TGCGCCAGCAGCTACCGGGACAGGGGAGGTACCGGGGAGCTGTTTTTT.

The genes are TRBV3-1 (or the pseudogene TRBV3-2) and TRBJ2-1, with D possibly TRBD1 on 5 matching bases. This CDR3 comprises 13 residues. Trimming removed 1 base at V and 9 bases at J, with 10 bases between. Germline V gene data show CDR1 as LGHDT and CDR2 as YNNKEL (reference sequence). The CDR3 DNA sequence: TGTGCCAGCAGCCAAGCCAGGGTAGCTGAGCAGTTCTTC. Its protein product is CASSQARVAEQFF.

V usage is TRBV2 and J usage is TRBJ1-2; D ambiguous. This CDR3 is 13 amino acids long. The germline V and J ends were trimmed by 5 bases and 1 base, with 8 bases remaining between them. Per the germline V gene, CDR1 is SNHLY and CDR2 is FYNNEI. The CDR3 DNA follows: TGTGCCAGCAGTCAAGGGAGTAACTATGGCTACACCTTC. It encodes CASSQGSNYGYTF.

V usage is TRBV6-5 and J usage is TRBJ2-7; TRBD2 matches 8 bases. The ends lost 11 bases at V and 0 bases at J; junction bases unmatched: 12. Per the germline V gene, CDR1 is MNHEY and CDR2 is SVGAGI. CDR3 size: 15 residues. The CDR3 DNA sequence: TGTGCCGTCATTCCTCCGGGGACTAGCTCCTACGAGCAGTACTTC. The encoded protein is CAVIPPGTSSYEQYF.

This clone was seen more than once but under ten times. The J gene is TRBJ1-1, the V gene TRBV7-2, with 9 bases fitting TRBD1. Trimming took 1 base from V and 0 from J; bases not matched to a gene: 12. CDR1 is SGHTA and CDR2 is FQGNSA in the germline V gene. The CDR3 runs 19 residues. This CDR3 reads CASSLVLGTGTFMNTEAFF. DNA for the CDR3: TGTGCCAGCAGCTTAGTCTTAGGGACAGGGACGTTCATGAACACTGAAGCTTTCTTT.

The chain couples TRBV7-3 to TRBJ2-2; tentative D call: TRBD2 (5 bases). Germline V gives CDR1 SGHTA, CDR2 FQGTGA. The CDR3 consists of 13 residues. The V and J ends lost 10 bases and 6 bases respectively, with 15 bases between them. The CDR3 nucleotides are TGTGCCACCCCCTCCTTCGGGGCCGGGGAGCTGTTTTTT. This codes for CATPSFGAGELFF.

V usage is TRBV19 and J usage is TRBJ2-5; 11 positions match TRBD2. V lost 6 bases, J lost 5 bases, and 14 bases stayed unmatched. The CDR3 is 17 amino acids. Per the germline V gene, CDR1 is LNHDA and CDR2 is SQIVND (reference sequence). The CDR3 region has the DNA TGTGCCAGTAGAGGGGGCCTAGCGGGGGGCACGCGTGAGACCCAGTACTTC. Amino acid sequence: CASRGGLAGGTRETQYF.

V usage is TRBV20-1 and J usage is TRBJ2-3; TRBD2 matches at 11 bases. V lost 3 bases, J lost 3 bases, and 8 bases stayed unmatched. The CDR3 totals 16 residues. Germline CDR1 and CDR2: DFQATT and SNEGSKA (reference sequence). CDR3 bases: TGCAGTGCTAGTACGTGGACTAGCGGGCGTACAGATACGCAGTATTTT. It encodes CSASTWTSGRTDTQYF.

V and J are TRBV5-6 and TRBJ2-7; D may be TRBD1 (5 bases). Trimming removed 0 bases at V and 6 bases at J, with 13 bases between. The CDR3 is made up of 14 amino acids. In germline, CDR1 is SGHDT, CDR2 YYEEEE. CDR3 residues: CASSLGAGLGEQYF. DNA of the CDR3: TGTGCCAGCAGCTTGGGGGCAGGGTTGGGCGAGCAGTACTTC.

There are a few counts of this clone. This chain links TRBV21-1 with TRBJ1-1; TRBD1, the D gene given by the table, was not confirmed from the DNA. TRBV21-1 is a pseudogene. The CDR3 loop spans 14 amino acids. This CDR3 is CASSKRDRETEAFF. The CDR3 DNA sequence: TGTGCCAGCAGCAAGAGGGACAGGGAAACTGAAGCTTTCTTT.

The V gene is TRBV3-1 (or the pseudogene TRBV3-2), the J gene TRBJ1-2; TRBD1 matches 9 bases. The J segment lost 5 bases and the V segment lost 2 bases, leaving 3 bases of the junction unmatched. The CDR3 has 14 residues. Germline V gene data show CDR1 as LGHDT and CDR2 as YNNKEL (reference sequence). The CDR3 DNA reads TGTGCCAGCAGCCAAACCGGGACAGGGTATGGCTACACCTTC. Translation: CASSQTGTGYGYTF.

This rearrangement joins TRBV25-1 to TRBJ2-7; possibly TRBD1 for D (6 bases). CDR3 length: 13 amino acids. Germline-derived CDR1 and CDR2 are MGHDK and SYGVNS. V shed 3 bases and J shed 3 bases, with 9 bases lying between them. CDR3 coding DNA: TGTGCCAGCAGTGACACAGGGTTCTACGAGCAGTACTTC. Residues: CASSDTGFYEQYF.

The chain employs TRBV7-3 and TRBJ2-3; 10 bases are shared with TRBD2. This CDR3 has 16 residues. CDR1 and CDR2 from the germline V gene are SGHTA and FQGTGA. The junction had 8 bases not matched to a gene; V was cut back by 7 bases and J by 1 base. In DNA, the CDR3 is TGTGCCAGCAACATATGGACTAGCGGAGGCACAGATACGCAGTATTTT. Amino acid sequence: CASNIWTSGGTDTQYF.

This chain connects TRBV11-2 to TRBJ2-5; TRBD1 agrees at 8 bases. There are 13 residues in the CDR3. V shed 4 bases and J 4 bases; nucleotides not matched to a gene: 2. The V gene's germline CDR1 is SGHAT and CDR2 FQNNGV. The CDR3, as DNA: TGTGCCAGCAGCTCGGACAGGGCAGAGACCCAGTACTTC. This codes for CASSSDRAETQYF.